The rows below give T cell receptor beta chains drawn from one sample of a study of molecular identifiers for immune sequencing clone quantification. TCRdb reprocessed the PCR reads with MiXCR, giving one entry per CDR3 protein. Of around 460,000 distinct CDR3 sequences listed, about a fifth are singletons. What was sequenced was naive CD8+ T cells from blood, with Jurkat cell RNA spiked in. The receptors derive from a human donor in good health. Some libraries in this study had Jurkat cell RNA spiked in. The CDR3 runs from the conserved cysteine through the conserved F or W. Fields, in order: D gene, J gene, V gene, clone size, CDR3 DNA, CDR3 protein. A D gene is named only where the DNA matches it firmly. Clone size appears in some rows only: once, few, many, or a class for an expanded clone.

d_gene: .; j_gene: TRBJ2-5; v_gene: TRBV6-5; abundance: many; CDR3nt: TGTGCCAGCAGTTACTCCGCCATCCAAGAGACCCAGTACTTC; CDR3aa: CASSYSAIQETQYF
d_gene: .; j_gene: TRBJ2-5; v_gene: TRBV7-9; abundance: many; CDR3nt: TGTGCCAGCAACGAGATTACGTACCAAGAGACCCAGTACTTC; CDR3aa: CASNEITYQETQYF
d_gene: TRBD1; j_gene: TRBJ1-5; v_gene: TRBV27; abundance: .; CDR3nt: TGTGCCAGCAGTTTTATCGGGACAGGGCAGCCCCAGCATTTT; CDR3aa: CASSFIGTGQPQHF
d_gene: TRBD2; j_gene: TRBJ2-2; v_gene: TRBV7-3; abundance: many; CDR3nt: TGTGCCAGCAGCCCTACTAGCGGGATTAACCCCGGGGAGCTGTTTTTT; CDR3aa: CASSPTSGINPGELFF
d_gene: TRBD2; j_gene: TRBJ2-7; v_gene: TRBV9; abundance: .; CDR3nt: TGTGCCAGCAGCGTAGACCCATTACCTAGGGAGGGTGACGAGCAGTACTTC; CDR3aa: CASSVDPLPREGDEQYF
d_gene: .; j_gene: TRBJ2-5; v_gene: TRBV7-8; abundance: many; CDR3nt: TGTGCCAGCAGCTTAGTCCGGGCGAAGACCCAGTACTTC; CDR3aa: CASSLVRAKTQYF
d_gene: .; j_gene: TRBJ2-1; v_gene: TRBV6-5; abundance: .; CDR3nt: TGTGCCAGCAGTTACTATCCTAACGGACCCGACAATGAGCAGTTCTTC; CDR3aa: CASSYYPNGPDNEQFF
d_gene: .; j_gene: TRBJ2-3; v_gene: TRBV12-3/TRBV12-4; abundance: .; CDR3nt: TGTGCCAGCAGTTTAAGTCCAAGACTAACAGATACGCAGTATTTT; CDR3aa: CASSLSPRLTDTQYF
d_gene: .; j_gene: TRBJ2-7; v_gene: TRBV19; abundance: .; CDR3nt: TGTGCCAGTAGTTCCCTTGTAGGGCCCTACGAGCAGTACTTC; CDR3aa: CASSSLVGPYEQYF
d_gene: TRBD2; j_gene: TRBJ2-3; v_gene: TRBV3-1; abundance: few; CDR3nt: TGTGCCAGCAGCCAAGGGCCCAGACTAGCGGGCCGCACAGATACGCAGTATTTT; CDR3aa: CASSQGPRLAGRTDTQYF
d_gene: .; j_gene: TRBJ2-7; v_gene: TRBV6-5; abundance: few; CDR3nt: TGTGCCAGCAGTTACTCCTGGGTTGGCGAGCAGTACTTC; CDR3aa: CASSYSWVGEQYF
d_gene: .; j_gene: TRBJ2-3; v_gene: TRBV6-2/TRBV6-3; abundance: once; CDR3nt: TGTGCCAGCAGCACACTGGGACCTGCCCTAGATACGCAGTATTTT; CDR3aa: CASSTLGPALDTQYF
d_gene: .; j_gene: TRBJ2-7; v_gene: TRBV20-1; abundance: few; CDR3nt: TGCAGTGGCGGGACTGCCACCTACGAGCAGTACTTC; CDR3aa: CSGGTATYEQYF
d_gene: .; j_gene: TRBJ2-7; v_gene: TRBV6-2/TRBV6-3; abundance: .; CDR3nt: TGTGCCAGCAGTAGACACGGGGGAGAGAGGCACGAGCAGTACTTC; CDR3aa: CASSRHGGERHEQYF
d_gene: .; j_gene: TRBJ2-7; v_gene: TRBV13; abundance: .; CDR3nt: TGTGCCAGCAGCTTAGGTGGACTGCACTACGAGCAGTACTTC; CDR3aa: CASSLGGLHYEQYF
d_gene: TRBD1; j_gene: TRBJ2-3; v_gene: TRBV5-1; abundance: many; CDR3nt: TGCGCCAGCAGCCTGGACAGGGACAGGGCAGATACGCAGTATTTT; CDR3aa: CASSLDRDRADTQYF
d_gene: .; j_gene: TRBJ2-3; v_gene: TRBV20-1; abundance: few; CDR3nt: TGCAGTGCTAGAGACCAGGTGAGGACAGATACGCAGTATTTT; CDR3aa: CSARDQVRTDTQYF
d_gene: TRBD1; j_gene: TRBJ2-7; v_gene: TRBV7-9; abundance: .; CDR3nt: TGTGCCAGCAGCAGGGACAGGCGACCCTACGAGCAGTACTTC; CDR3aa: CASSRDRRPYEQYF
d_gene: .; j_gene: TRBJ1-2; v_gene: TRBV2; abundance: few; CDR3nt: TGTGCCAGCAGTGAAGCGCTTGGGATGCCCCCCAGATATGGCTACACCTTC; CDR3aa: CASSEALGMPPRYGYTF
d_gene: TRBD1; j_gene: TRBJ1-4; v_gene: TRBV6-5; abundance: few; CDR3nt: TGTGCCAGCAGTTACTCTGTACAGGGGAAAGAAAAACTGTTTTTT; CDR3aa: CASSYSVQGKEKLFF